Presented here are 32 T cell receptor beta chains from one specimen sequenced in a study of cytomegalovirus exposure and HLA in healthy donors. The PCR made use of 60 Vbeta and 13 Jbeta primers. Only in-frame clones appear in the TCRdb table, and some are missing; sequencing was by immunoSEQ multiplex PCR. Of about 140,000 clones listed, roughly three quarters are singletons. Sequencing was done on a sample of PBMCs. The receptor set was obtained from a woman aged 45 to 65 in good health and CMV-seronegative.

Only a few counts were recorded for this clone. In DNA, the CDR3 is TGTGCCAGCAGCTCGCAACGACAGGGGGCCAATGAGCAGTTCTTC. This sequence encodes CASSSQRQGANEQFF. This sequence joins TRBV5-4 and TRBJ2-1; 10 bases align to TRBD1. This CDR3 spans 15 amino acids. V was clipped by 3 bases and J by 6 bases; unmatched bases: 6. The germline V gene has CDR1 SGHNT and CDR2 YYREEE (reference sequence). Looking up the rest from reference TRBV5-4 and TRBJ2-1 gives the full variable domain: ETGVTQSPTHLIKTRGQQVTLRCSSQSGHNTVSWYQQALGQGPQFIFQYYREEENGRGNFPPRFSGLQFPNYSSELNVNALELDDSALYLCASSSQRQGANEQFFGPGTRLTVL.

V is TRBV28 and J is TRBJ1-1; D is uncertain. Germline values: CDR1 MDHEN, CDR2 SYDVKM. Trimming cost V 4 bases and J 4 bases, with 10 bases left between them. CDR3 size: 13 residues. The CDR3 bases are TGTGCCAGCAGTTGGCGGGTATCCACTGAAGCTTTCTTT. This sequence encodes CASSWRVSTEAFF.

The V call is TRBV5-1, the J call TRBJ2-1, with D perhaps TRBD1 (6 bases). The V end lost 0 bases, the J end lost 1 base, and 14 bases lay between the germline ends. The germline V gene has CDR1 SGHRS and CDR2 YFSETQ. This CDR3 contains 17 residues. CDR3 bases: TGCGCCAGCAGCTTGGATCCTAGCAGGGGTTCCTACAATGAGCAGTTCTTC. Its translation: CASSLDPSRGSYNEQFF.

The chain recombines TRBV19 with TRBJ1-5; possible D gene TRBD1, 5 bases. Per germline, CDR1 LNHDA and CDR2 SQIVND (reference sequence). V was shortened by 1 base and J by 0 bases, with 7 bases between the two germline ends. CDR3 length: 15 amino acids. CDR3 sequence reads: CASSIGGYSNQPQHF. The CDR3, as DNA: TGTGCCAGTAGTATAGGGGGCTATAGCAATCAGCCCCAGCATTTT.

This chain links TRBV2 with TRBJ2-4; TRBD1 agrees at 7 bases. Per the germline V gene, CDR1 is SNHLY and CDR2 is FYNNEI. The CDR3 runs 16 residues. J gave up 3 bases and V 3 bases, and 8 bases lay outside the gene matches. In DNA, the CDR3 is TGTGCCAGCAGTGATAGGGGGCAAGGGGTCAAAAACATTCAGTACTTC. Protein: CASSDRGQGVKNIQYF.

The rearrangement joins TRBV7-9 to TRBJ1-2; unclear D gene. Trimming took 5 bases from V and 6 from J, leaving 28 bases between them. The CDR3 totals 18 residues. Germline CDR1 SEHNR, CDR2 FQNEAQ (reference sequence). The CDR3 protein is CASSASAGGRSRFDGYTF. Written as DNA, the CDR3 is TGTGCCAGCAGCGCGTCGGCGGGCGGTAGATCCCGCTTCGATGGCTACACCTTC.

The chain combines TRBV5-1 with TRBJ2-7, with TRBD1 identical over 9 bases. This CDR3 spans 14 amino acids. CDR1 is SGHRS and CDR2 is YFSETQ in the germline V gene. V shed 5 bases, J shed 4 bases, and the junction held 7 bases outside the gene matches. CDR3 protein: CASRTGQGLYEQYF. The DNA of the CDR3 is TGCGCCAGCAGAACGGGACAGGGACTTTACGAGCAGTACTTC.

V and J are TRBV4-2 and TRBJ2-7; maybe TRBD1 (6 bases). This CDR3 has 17 residues. Germline CDR1 LGHNA, CDR2 YNFKEQ. V was trimmed by 0 bases and J by 1 base, leaving 16 bases between them. The CDR3 DNA sequence: TGTGCCAGCAGCCAAGATCGGGCTGGGACACTATCCTACGAGCAGTACTTC. Its protein is CASSQDRAGTLSYEQYF.

V gene TRBV28 combines with J gene TRBJ1-5; weak D call: TRBD1 (5 bases). The length of the CDR3 is 17 residues. Germline values: CDR1 MDHEN, CDR2 SYDVKM. V was cut by 2 bases and J by 0 bases, with 14 bases left in between. CDR3 DNA sequence: TGTGCCAGCAGTTTAGGGGGAAGCGGGTATAGCAATCAGCCCCAGCATTTT. Amino acids: CASSLGGSGYSNQPQHF. The variable domain in full, with the rest retrieved from reference TRBV28 and TRBJ1-5, is DVKVTQSSRYLVKRTGEKVFLECVQDMDHENMFWYRQDPGLGLRLIYFSYDVKMKEKGDIPEGYSVSREKKERFSLILESASTNQTSMYLCASSLGGSGYSNQPQHFGDGTRLSIL.

V is TRBV19 and J is TRBJ2-3; D remains ambiguous. Trimming shortened V by 5 bases and J by 0 bases, and 9 bases separated the two germline ends. Per the germline V gene, CDR1 is LNHDA and CDR2 is SQIVND (reference sequence). The CDR3 length is 14 residues. CDR3 in amino acids: CASSPTTSTDTQYF. DNA of the CDR3: TGTGCCAGTAGTCCTACGACTAGCACAGATACGCAGTATTTT.

The CDR3 here is CASTQNSGNTIYF. CDR3 nucleotide sequence: TGTGCCAGCACCCAGAACTCTGGAAACACCATATATTTT. V is TRBV5-4 and J is TRBJ1-3; D is ambiguous. The V and J ends lost 6 bases and 0 bases respectively, with 7 bases between them. Germline assignment: CDR1 SGHNT and CDR2 YYREEE (reference sequence). The CDR3 runs to 13 residues.

The V and J genes are TRBV28 and TRBJ1-2; the match to TRBD1 covers 9 bases. CDR1 MDHEN and CDR2 SYDVKM come from the germline V gene. Trimming cost V 10 bases and J 4 bases; bases outside gene matches: 7. The CDR3 totals 13 residues. CDR3 DNA sequence: TGTGCCACCTTAACAGGGGGCGGCTATGGCTACACCTTC. Encoded protein: CATLTGGGYGYTF.

The chain combines TRBV6-6 with TRBJ2-2, with 10 bases identical to TRBD1. Trimming removed 4 bases from V and 5 bases from J; junction bases left unmatched: 7. This CDR3 is built from 16 residues. CDR1 is MNHNY and CDR2 is SVGAGI in the germline V gene (reference sequence). CDR3 nucleotides: TGTGCCAGCAGTTCCACCGGGACAGGGGAAACCGGGGAGCTGTTTTTT. This encodes CASSSTGTGETGELFF.

This clone was counted between two and nine times. The V call is TRBV4-1, the J call TRBJ2-1, with TRBD2 as a possible D gene (5 bases). Germline CDR1 MGHRA, CDR2 YSYEKL. The CDR3 has 15 residues. V lost 0 bases and J 3 bases, leaving 9 bases between the germline ends. The CDR3: CASSQEGTSYNEQFF. CDR3 DNA: TGCGCCAGCAGCCAAGAGGGCACTAGCTACAATGAGCAGTTCTTC.

The chain couples TRBV7-3 to TRBJ2-3; D unclear. Germline V gene lookup returns CDR1 SGHTA and CDR2 FQGTGA. The CDR3 spans 14 residues. The V end lost 0 bases, the J end lost 3 bases, and 7 bases lay between the germline ends. This CDR3 is CASSLTASTDTQYF. CDR3 nucleotides: TGTGCCAGCAGCTTAACGGCCAGTACAGATACGCAGTATTTT.

In its sample, this clone was seen once. This chain links TRBV7-9 with TRBJ2-3; 9 bases line up with TRBD2. The CDR3 spans 17 residues. CDR1 SEHNR and CDR2 FQNEAQ come from the germline V gene (reference sequence). Trimming at V came to 1 base and at J to 4 bases, leaving 9 bases not matched to a gene. Here the CDR3 reads CASSLVGGSGGSDTQYF. Here the CDR3 DNA reads TGTGCCAGCAGCTTAGTAGGTGGTAGCGGGGGATCAGATACGCAGTATTTT.

This chain joins TRBV5-5 and TRBJ2-7; 11 bases line up with TRBD2. Trimming at V came to 3 bases and at J to 6 bases, leaving 8 bases not matched to a gene. The length of the CDR3 is 15 residues. Germline assignment: CDR1 SGHKS and CDR2 YYEKEE (reference sequence). In DNA form, the CDR3 reads TGTGCCAGCAGCTCTCTAGCGGGGGGCAAGATCGAGCAGTACTTC. It yields the protein CASSSLAGGKIEQYF.

The chain joins TRBV7-8 to TRBJ1-3; D is unresolved. The germline gives CDR1 SGHVS, CDR2 FQNEAQ. The V end lost 5 bases, the J end lost 9 bases, and 23 bases lay between the germline ends. The CDR3 runs to 16 residues. CDR3 coding DNA: TGTGCCAGCAGCACCCGCCCATCGGGGAGTTTACGCACCATATATTTT. This gives the protein CASSTRPSGSLRTIYF.

The V and J genes are TRBV11-1 and TRBJ2-7; TRBD1 matches 10 bases. This CDR3 is 15 amino acids long. After removal of 5 bases from V and 2 bases from J, the junction contained 6 bases not matched to a gene. The germline V gene encodes CDR1 SGHAT and CDR2 FQDESV (reference sequence). CDR3 bases: TGTGCCAGCAGCCCCGGGACAGGGGCCACCTACGAGCAGTACTTC. Amino acids: CASSPGTGATYEQYF. Using reference TRBV11-1 and TRBJ2-7 for the parts outside the CDR3, the full variable domain is EAEVAQSPRYKITEKSQAVAFWCDPISGHATLYWYRQILGQGPELLVQFQDESVVDDSQLPKDRFSAERLKGVDSTLKIQPAELGDSAMYLCASSPGTGATYEQYFGPGTRLTVT.

The rearrangement joins TRBV27 to TRBJ2-1, with TRBD2 as a possible D gene (6 bases). CDR3 length equals 17 residues. CDR1 MNHEY and CDR2 SMNVEV come from the germline V gene (reference sequence). Trimming removed 1 base from V and 0 bases from J, with 13 bases in between. In DNA form, the CDR3 reads TGTGCCAGCAGTTTATTGGGGGGTCCAAGCTCCTACAATGAGCAGTTCTTC. As protein: CASSLLGGPSSYNEQFF.

Concerning this clone itself: A junction end diverges from the germline sequence, so it may reflect a read error. At the DNA level, this CDR3 is encoded by other sequences in the same sample as well. This chain connects TRBV5-6 to TRBJ1-1, with 12 bases matching TRBD1. CDR3 length: 16 amino acids. CDR1 and CDR2 from the germline V gene are SGHDT and YYEEEE. The CDR3 region is CASSFGTGGANTEAFF. The CDR3 region has the DNA TGTGCCAGCAGCTTTGGGACAGGGGGCGCGAACACTGAAGCTTTCTTC.

The V call is TRBV6-1, the J call TRBJ2-7; 8 bases agree with TRBD1. From germline, CDR1 is MNHNS and CDR2 SASEGT. CDR3 size: 15 residues. Trimming cost V 6 bases and J 3 bases; bases outside gene matches: 10. The CDR3 coding sequence is TGTGCCAGCAGGGACAGGGACCAAAGATTCTACGAGCAGTACTTC. Protein sequence: CASRDRDQRFYEQYF.

The V gene is TRBV2, the J gene TRBJ1-5; no clear D gene. This CDR3 is 18 amino acids long. Trimming took 0 bases from V and 0 from J, leaving 15 bases between them. CDR1 is SNHLY and CDR2 is FYNNEI in the germline V gene. In nucleotides, the CDR3 is TGTGCCAGCAGTGAAGCGCTTGCGGCAGTATATAGCAATCAGCCCCAGCATTTT. Protein product: CASSEALAAVYSNQPQHF.

Remarks on this clone: Other nucleotide sequences in the sample specify the same CDR3. The genes are TRBV11-1 and TRBJ2-2; TRBD2 might be the D (6 bases). Germline V gene lookup returns CDR1 SGHAT and CDR2 FQDESV (reference sequence). This CDR3 has 14 residues. Trimming shortened V by 3 bases and J by 1 base, and 6 bases separated the two germline ends. The CDR3 region is CASSLGLNTGELFF. The CDR3 nucleotides read TGTGCCAGCAGCTTGGGACTGAACACCGGGGAGCTGTTTTTT. The full variable domain, with the rest looked up from reference TRBV11-1 and TRBJ2-2, is EAEVAQSPRYKITEKSQAVAFWCDPISGHATLYWYRQILGQGPELLVQFQDESVVDDSQLPKDRFSAERLKGVDSTLKIQPAELGDSAMYLCASSLGLNTGELFFGEGSRLTVL.

This clone was seen just once. This chain uses TRBV11-2 with TRBJ2-7; a weak D match, TRBD1 (5 bases). The CDR3 spans 12 residues. CDR1 and CDR2 (germline): SGHAT, FQNNGV. Trimming removed 6 bases from V and 5 bases from J, with 11 bases in between. This CDR3 reads CASSSQGHEQYF. The CDR3 coding sequence is TGTGCCAGCAGTTCCCAGGGCCACGAGCAGTACTTC.

This chain joins TRBV19 and TRBJ1-1; D is undetermined. The germline CDR1 and CDR2 sequences are LNHDA and SQIVND (reference sequence). The CDR3 is 12 amino acids. V was pared by 6 bases and J by 5 bases, with 10 bases between. Here the CDR3 DNA reads TGTGCCAGTAGCACACTCAGGACTGAAGCTTTCTTT. Its protein is CASSTLRTEAFF.

This chain links TRBV6-5 with TRBJ2-3; TRBD2 agrees at 9 bases. V gave up 2 bases and J gave up 1 base; unmatched junction bases: 4. Germline CDR1 is MNHEY and CDR2 is SVGAGI. The CDR3 totals 16 residues. As DNA, the CDR3 is TGTGCCAGCAGTTACGGAGCGGGGGGTGGCACAGATACGCAGTATTTT. Encoded protein: CASSYGAGGGTDTQYF.

Comments on this clone: The identical CDR3 is also encoded by other nucleotide sequences in the sample. V usage is TRBV5-1 and J usage is TRBJ1-1; D gene unclear. Germline V lookup: CDR1 SGHRS, CDR2 YFSETQ. Deletions cut 2 bases from V and 1 base from J, with 9 bases between. The CDR3 length is 14 residues. CDR3 nucleotide sequence: TGCGCCAGCAGCTTAGGCGGAGAGAACACTGAAGCTTTCTTT. Its translation: CASSLGGENTEAFF.

The chain is built from TRBV5-8 and TRBJ1-6; possibly TRBD1 for D (5 bases). The CDR3 length is 15 residues. The V and J ends lost 4 bases and 7 bases respectively, with 15 bases between them. Germline V gene lookup returns CDR1 SGHTS and CDR2 YDEGEE. The CDR3 DNA is TGTGCCAGCAGCAGCAGGGTCTTCATGAATTCACCCCTCCACTTT. It codes for CASSSRVFMNSPLHF.

The chain is built from TRBV6-5 and TRBJ1-1, with TRBD1 matching over 8 bases. Per the germline V gene, CDR1 is MNHEY and CDR2 is SVGAGI. The CDR3 totals 15 residues. Trimming cost V 2 bases and J 3 bases; bases outside gene matches: 5. The chain's CDR3 is CASSYGPQGDTEAFF. CDR3 DNA: TGTGCCAGCAGTTACGGGCCACAGGGGGACACTGAAGCTTTCTTT.

This chain joins TRBV29-1 and TRBJ2-3; 9 bases match TRBD1. The trim removed 7 bases at V and 0 bases at J, leaving 8 bases unmatched. The CDR3 extends over 15 amino acids. Germline V gene sequence: CDR1 SQVTM, CDR2 ANQGSEA. CDR3 protein: CSAGGTGKSTDTQYF. The CDR3 region has the DNA TGCAGCGCCGGAGGGACAGGGAAGAGCACAGATACGCAGTATTTT.

This chain links TRBV28 with TRBJ1-2; D remains ambiguous. The CDR3 has 12 residues. V was pared by 7 bases and J by 3 bases, with 9 bases between. The germline CDR1 and CDR2 sequences are MDHEN and SYDVKM. Written as DNA, the CDR3 is TGTGCCAGCACAGGCACTGACTATGGCTACACCTTC. It codes for CASTGTDYGYTF.